The 17 T cell receptor beta chains below were found in one sample sequenced in a study of T cells in Graves' hyperthyroidism and ophthalmopathy. The CDR3 regions of TCR beta were amplified from RNA transcripts. HTBI primers drove first-round RT-PCR of the TCR CDR3. TCRdb re-analysed the multiplex PCR reads in MiXCR, keeping a single row per CDR3 protein. The sample lists about 710,000 distinct CDR3 sequences; roughly 15% were seen once. Sequenced input: blood. The receptors were sampled from a man younger than 35 with Graves' hyperthyroidism.

Comment on this clonotype: The conserved closing phenylalanine or tryptophan is absent in this CDR3, likely reflecting a read error. The gene calls are TRBV5-1 and TRBJ2-7, with 8 bases lining up with TRBD1. V gave up 0 bases and J gave up 0 bases; unmatched junction bases: 2. Germline CDR1 is SGHRS and CDR2 is YFSETQ. The CDR3 loop spans 15 amino acids. The CDR3 is CASSLAGGASYEQYS. Written as DNA, the CDR3 is TGCGCCAGCAGCTTGGCAGGGGGCGCCTCCTACGAGCAGTACTCC.

CDR3 amino acids: CASSQEPNTQYF. The CDR3 DNA reads TGCGCCAGCAGCCAAGAACCGAATACGCAGTATTTT. The chain recombines TRBV4-1 with TRBJ2-3; D call uncertain. Germline CDR1 reads MGHRA; CDR2 reads YSYEKL. The CDR3 is 12 amino acids. Trimming took off 0 bases at V and 7 bases at J, with 5 bases between the two ends.

This clonotype was observed at least ten times. The chain joins TRBV2 to TRBJ1-1; 7 positions match TRBD1. The CDR3 extends over 12 amino acids. Germline CDR1 SNHLY, CDR2 FYNNEI. The junction had 8 bases not matched to a gene; V was cut back by 6 bases and J by 10 bases. DNA of the CDR3: TGTGCCAGCAGCGGACAGGCCCCAGGAGCTTTCTTT. Translated, it gives CASSGQAPGAFF.

This CDR3 is CASSPSRDSGGGVGELFF. The CDR3 DNA sequence: TGCGCCAGCAGCCCGTCCCGGGACAGTGGCGGGGGGGTCGGGGAGCTGTTTTTT. The chain uses TRBV4-1 and TRBJ2-2; TRBD2 matches at 9 bases. The CDR3 runs to 18 residues. Germline V gene data show CDR1 as MGHRA and CDR2 as YSYEKL. V was pared by 4 bases and J by 7 bases, with 16 bases of the junction left unmatched.

This clonotype occurred a few times. The chain employs TRBV4-1 and TRBJ2-3, with D uncertain. The CDR3 has 14 residues. V lost 1 base to trimming and J lost 0 bases, with 5 bases between them. Germline V CDR1 and CDR2: MGHRA, YSYEKL. The CDR3: CASSQGASTDTQYF. The DNA for the CDR3 is TGCGCCAGCAGCCAAGGTGCTAGCACAGATACGCAGTATTTT.

The chain carries TRBV27 and TRBJ2-7; unclear D gene. CDR3 length: 13 amino acids. Germline V gene lookup returns CDR1 MNHEY and CDR2 SMNVEV (reference sequence). Trimming took 2 bases from V and 5 from J, leaving 10 bases between them. CDR3 nucleotide sequence: TGTGCCAGCAGTTTAGGCCCTTCGGACGAGCAGTACTTC. It codes for CASSLGPSDEQYF.

In this sample, this clonotype turned up many times. The rearrangement links TRBV20-1 to TRBJ2-1; D gene unclear. V was cut by 5 bases and J by 0 bases, with 11 bases left in between. The germline V gene encodes CDR1 DFQATT and CDR2 SNEGSKA (reference sequence). This CDR3 spans 14 amino acids. CDR3 DNA sequence: TGCAGTGCTCGCAGCGCGAGCTCCTACAATGAGCAGTTCTTC. As protein: CSARSASSYNEQFF.

There are many counts of this clonotype. The chain recombines TRBV28 with TRBJ2-7, with a tentative D call TRBD1 (6 bases). V was clipped by 6 bases and J by 7 bases, with 31 bases between them. The CDR3 runs to 18 residues. From germline, CDR1 is MDHEN and CDR2 SYDVKM. The CDR3 nucleotides read TGTGCCAGCAGCCCCGATGGAGAACTGTGGGGGCGTGGTACTGAGCAGTACTTC. Its protein is CASSPDGELWGRGTEQYF.

This clonotype was counted at least ten times. This chain links TRBV7-8 with TRBJ1-1; D possibly corresponds to TRBD1 (6 bases). Germline V gene sequence: CDR1 SGHVS, CDR2 FQNEAQ. This CDR3 has 14 amino acids. With 5 bases removed from V and 1 base from J, the gap between germline ends came to 11 bases. This chain's CDR3 is CASSPRTENTEAFF. The CDR3 nucleotides are TGTGCCAGCAGCCCCAGGACAGAGAACACTGAAGCTTTCTTT.

This clonotype was counted at least ten times. This chain joins TRBV6-1 and TRBJ2-5, with 10 nucleotides matching TRBD1. The trim removed 5 bases at V and 5 bases at J, leaving 8 bases unmatched. Germline V lookup: CDR1 MNHNS, CDR2 SASEGT. The CDR3 runs 15 residues. DNA of the CDR3: TGTGCCAGCAGTCGGATGGGACAGGGGTGGGAGACCCAGTACTTC. Protein: CASSRMGQGWETQYF.

This clonotype was seen many times. The chain employs TRBV20-1 and TRBJ2-2; D is uncertain. CDR1 and CDR2 from the germline V gene are DFQATT and SNEGSKA (reference sequence). The V end was cut by 1 base, the J end by 0 bases, with 9 bases between. The CDR3 is 15 amino acids. The CDR3 is CSARVGGPNTGELFF. CDR3 in DNA: TGCAGTGCTAGAGTGGGCGGACCGAACACCGGGGAGCTGTTTTTT.

The chain has TRBV7-2 and TRBJ2-1; 10 bases map to TRBD2. CDR1 is SGHTA and CDR2 is FQGNSA in the germline V gene. The CDR3 sequence is 15 residues long. The V gene end was trimmed by 7 bases and the J gene end by 3 bases; junction bases not matched to a gene: 6. Here the CDR3 DNA reads TGTGCCAGCACCCTTAGCGGGAGGAGCTACAATGAGCAGTTCTTC. Translated: CASTLSGRSYNEQFF.

This clonotype was picked up many times. The V gene is TRBV3-1, the J gene TRBJ1-2, with D possibly being TRBD1 (6 bases). CDR1 LGHDT and CDR2 YNNKEL come from the germline V gene (reference sequence). Trimming pared 3 bases from V and 10 bases from J, leaving 21 bases between. The CDR3 loop spans 15 amino acids. The CDR3 here is CASSQTTGSLEDYTF. CDR3 nucleotides: TGTGCCAGCAGCCAGACAACAGGGAGCTTAGAAGACTACACCTTC.

This clonotype was seen many times. The chain couples TRBV6-1 to TRBJ1-1, with D uncertain. The germline CDR1 and CDR2 sequences are MNHNS and SASEGT. The CDR3 contains 13 residues. V lost 10 bases and J 2 bases, leaving 14 bases between the germline ends. For the CDR3, the DNA is TGTGCCACCAGAATCGGGCAAAACACTGAAGCTTTCTTT. Amino acid sequence: CATRIGQNTEAFF.

This chain uses TRBV20-1 with TRBJ1-1; the D gene is possibly TRBD1 (6 bases). This CDR3 comprises 13 residues. Germline loops: CDR1 DFQATT, CDR2 SNEGSKA (reference sequence). V lost 3 bases and J 2 bases, leaving 10 bases between the germline ends. In DNA form, the CDR3 reads TGCAGTGCTAGTGCCAGGGGTAACACTGAAGCTTTCTTT. It yields the protein CSASARGNTEAFF.

Many counts were recorded for this clonotype. This rearrangement joins TRBV29-1 to TRBJ2-3; 7 bases agree with TRBD2. This CDR3 contains 14 residues. V was clipped by 4 bases and J by 2 bases; unmatched bases: 6. Germline-derived CDR1 and CDR2 are SQVTM and ANQGSEA. The CDR3 sequence is CSVVASGPTDTQYF. The CDR3 DNA reads TGCAGCGTTGTAGCTAGCGGCCCCACAGATACGCAGTATTTT.

This clonotype was detected ten times or more. DNA for the CDR3: TGTGCCAGCAGTTTATCCCCGGGTGTTGGCAATCAGCCCCAGCATTTT. The encoded protein is CASSLSPGVGNQPQHF. The chain joins TRBV28 to TRBJ1-5; D unresolved. Germline-derived CDR1 and CDR2 are MDHEN and SYDVKM. The CDR3 covers 16 residues. Trimming shortened V by 1 base and J by 2 bases, and 12 bases separated the two germline ends.